Included here is one T cell receptor beta chain sequence, with context. Authors' processing steps: Reference gene primer amplification gave nucleated cell count estimates. The table came from immunoSEQ multiplex PCR; TCRdb's copy has only in-frame clones and leaves some out. V and J calls and clone size are given by that table; D and trimming were obtained from the DNA. The top ten clones hold approximately 0.62% of a sample with 180,000 or so clones, 90% of them seen once. V dropped 7 bases and J dropped 0 bases, with 12 bases sitting between them. The CDR3 runs to 15 residues. Germline-derived CDR1 and CDR2 are SNHLY and FYNNEI. The data were obtained in a study of blood T cell repertoires in COVID-19. About the research overall: Sites in the United States, Italy and Spain provided acute and convalescent COVID-19 samples. From T cells, B-cell-depleted T cells, or PBMCs came the material, which was cDNA or gDNA.

This TCR came from a man between 45 and 60 years old with acute or convalescent COVID-19. What was sequenced was peripheral blood. The J gene is TRBJ1-4, the V gene TRBV2; tentative D call: TRBD1 (6 bases). This CDR3 reads CASIRTAATNEKLFF. The CDR3 DNA follows: TGTGCCAGCATCCGGACAGCTGCAACTAATGAAAAACTGTTTTTT.